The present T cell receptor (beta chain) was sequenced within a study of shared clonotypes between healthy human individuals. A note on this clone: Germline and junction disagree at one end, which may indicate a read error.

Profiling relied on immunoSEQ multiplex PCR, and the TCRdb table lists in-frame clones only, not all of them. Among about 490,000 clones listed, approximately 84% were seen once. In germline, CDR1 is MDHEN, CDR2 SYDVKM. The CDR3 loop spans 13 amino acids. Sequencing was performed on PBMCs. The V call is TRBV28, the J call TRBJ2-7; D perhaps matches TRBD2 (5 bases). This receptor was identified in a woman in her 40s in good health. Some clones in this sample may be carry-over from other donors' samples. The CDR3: CASSLRGSRVFNF. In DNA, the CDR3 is TGTGCCAGCAGTTTAAGAGGGTCCCGGGTCTTTAACTTC.